This passage covers 2 T cell receptor beta chains from one sample sequenced in a study of cytomegalovirus exposure and HLA in healthy donors. The primer mix had 60 Vbeta and 13 Jbeta primers. Clones were sequenced by immunoSEQ multiplex PCR, and TCRdb holds only the in-frame ones, with some missing. The sample contains around 120,000 clones, roughly 77% of which appear only once. The sequencing input was PBMCs. These receptors came from a man aged 45-60 years in good health and CMV-seropositive.

This chain links TRBV6-5 with TRBJ2-3; D perhaps matches TRBD2 (6 bases). The germline V and J ends were trimmed by 4 bases and 3 bases, with 14 bases remaining between them. CDR3 size: 15 residues. CDR1 and CDR2 (germline): MNHEY, SVGAGI. The DNA of the CDR3 is TGTGCCAGCAGTTTGGGACTTGCATTAACAGATACGCAGTATTTT. It encodes CASSLGLALTDTQYF.

The chain carries TRBV4-1 and TRBJ2-7; tentative D call: TRBD2 (5 bases). The V end lost 1 base, the J end lost 0 bases, and 13 bases lay between the germline ends. The CDR3 is 16 residues long. CDR1 is MGHRA and CDR2 is YSYEKL in the germline V gene. CDR3 in amino acids: CASSQGEAVGSYEQYF. The CDR3 DNA reads TGCGCCAGCAGCCAAGGCGAAGCGGTGGGCTCCTACGAGCAGTACTTC.